This T cell receptor beta chain was found in a study of PD-1 blockade in classical Hodgkin lymphoma. All patients relapsed after autologous stem cell transplantation, and brentuximab vedotin exposure varied. Sequenced by immunoSEQ multiplex PCR; TCRdb stores in-frame clones only, minus some. The sample lists roughly 42,000 clones; approximately 80% were seen once. The TCR was taken from a human donor with classical Hodgkin lymphoma. This specimen consisted of peripheral blood mononuclear cells (PBMCs), obtained at baseline.

For the CDR3, the DNA is TGCGCCAGCCGGAGGGCTGTGGGCACAGATACGCAGTATTTT. Encoded protein: CASRRAVGTDTQYF. The chain is built from TRBV10-2 and TRBJ2-3; possibly TRBD2 for D (6 bases). The germline V gene encodes CDR1 WSHSY and CDR2 SAAADI. This CDR3 is built from 14 residues. V was pared by 8 bases and J by 1 base, with 13 bases between.